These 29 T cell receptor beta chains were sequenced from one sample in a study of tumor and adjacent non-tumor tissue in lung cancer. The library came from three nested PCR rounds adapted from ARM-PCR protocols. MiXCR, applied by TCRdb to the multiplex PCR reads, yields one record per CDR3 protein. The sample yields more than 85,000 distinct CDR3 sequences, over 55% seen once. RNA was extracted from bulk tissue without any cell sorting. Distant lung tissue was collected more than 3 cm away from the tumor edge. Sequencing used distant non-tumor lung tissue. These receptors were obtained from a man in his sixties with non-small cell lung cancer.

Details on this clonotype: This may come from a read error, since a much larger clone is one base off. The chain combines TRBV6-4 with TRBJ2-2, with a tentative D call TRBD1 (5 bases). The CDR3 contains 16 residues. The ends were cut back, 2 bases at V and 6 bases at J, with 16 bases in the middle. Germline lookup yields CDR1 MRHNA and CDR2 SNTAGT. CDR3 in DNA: TGTGCCAGCAGTGACGCCCCCGACAGTGGCGCCGGGGAGCTGTTTTTT. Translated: CASSDAPDSGAGELFF.

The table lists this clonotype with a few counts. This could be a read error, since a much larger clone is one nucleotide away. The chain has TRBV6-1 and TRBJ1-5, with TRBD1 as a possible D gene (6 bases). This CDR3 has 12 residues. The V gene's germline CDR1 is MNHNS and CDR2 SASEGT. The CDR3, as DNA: TGTGTGACGGGACAACTCAATCAGTCCCAGCATTTT. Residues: CVTGQLNQSQHF.

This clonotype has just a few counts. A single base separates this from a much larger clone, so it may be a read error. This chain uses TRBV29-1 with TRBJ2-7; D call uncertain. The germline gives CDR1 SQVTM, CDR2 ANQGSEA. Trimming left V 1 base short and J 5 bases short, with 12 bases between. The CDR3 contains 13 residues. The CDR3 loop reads CSVEGPAPHEQYF. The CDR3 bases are TGCAGCGTTGAAGGACCTGCCCCACACGAGCAGTACTTC.

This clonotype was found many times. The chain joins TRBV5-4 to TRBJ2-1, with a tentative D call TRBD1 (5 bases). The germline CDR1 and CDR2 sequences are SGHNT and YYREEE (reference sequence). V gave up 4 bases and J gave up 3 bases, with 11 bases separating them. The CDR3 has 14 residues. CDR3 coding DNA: TGTGCCAGCAGCCTGGGGCGGCTCTACAATGAGCAGTTCTTC. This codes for CASSLGRLYNEQFF.

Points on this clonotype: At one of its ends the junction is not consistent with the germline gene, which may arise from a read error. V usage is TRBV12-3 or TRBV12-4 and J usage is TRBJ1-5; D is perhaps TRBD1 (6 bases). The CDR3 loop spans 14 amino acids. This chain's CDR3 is CVSSLGQPDQPRHF. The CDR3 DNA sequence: TGTGTCAGCAGTTTAGGACAGCCCGATCAGCCCCGGCATTTT.

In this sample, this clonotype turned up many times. DNA for the CDR3: TGTGCCAGCAGTTATGTGTCCCTGAACACCGGGGAGCTGTTTTTT. Its translation: CASSYVSLNTGELFF. V and J are TRBV6-2 or TRBV6-3 and TRBJ2-2, with D unclear. Germline V lookup: CDR1 MNHEY, CDR2 SVGEGT. The CDR3 runs to 15 residues. Trimming took 3 bases from V and 1 from J, leaving 9 bases between them.

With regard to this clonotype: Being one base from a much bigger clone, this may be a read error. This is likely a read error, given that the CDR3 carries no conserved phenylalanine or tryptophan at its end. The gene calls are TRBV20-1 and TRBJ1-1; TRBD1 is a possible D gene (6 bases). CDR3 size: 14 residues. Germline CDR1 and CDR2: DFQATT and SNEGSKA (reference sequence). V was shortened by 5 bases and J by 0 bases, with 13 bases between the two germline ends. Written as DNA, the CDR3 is TGCAGTGCTCAGCCGACAGGCATGAACACTGAAGCTTTCTAT. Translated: CSAQPTGMNTEAFY.

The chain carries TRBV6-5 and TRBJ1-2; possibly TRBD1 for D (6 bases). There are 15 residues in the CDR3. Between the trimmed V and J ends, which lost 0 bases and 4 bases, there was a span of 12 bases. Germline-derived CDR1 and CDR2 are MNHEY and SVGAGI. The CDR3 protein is CASSYSARGFYGYTF. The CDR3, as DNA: TGTGCCAGCAGTTACTCGGCCAGGGGCTTCTATGGCTACACCTTC.

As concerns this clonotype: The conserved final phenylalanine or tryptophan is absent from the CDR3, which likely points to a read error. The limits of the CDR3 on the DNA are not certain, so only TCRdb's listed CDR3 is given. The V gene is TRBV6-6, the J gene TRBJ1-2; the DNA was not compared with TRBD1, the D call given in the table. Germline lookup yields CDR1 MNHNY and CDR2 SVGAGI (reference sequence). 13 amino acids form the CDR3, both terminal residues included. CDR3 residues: CASSTSTDYGYTL.

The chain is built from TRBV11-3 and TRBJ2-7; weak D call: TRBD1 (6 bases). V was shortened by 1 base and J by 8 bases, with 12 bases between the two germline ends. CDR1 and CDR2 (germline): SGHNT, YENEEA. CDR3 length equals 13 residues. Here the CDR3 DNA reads TGTGCCAGCAGCTTAGTGCATGGGGGCAAGCAGTACTTC. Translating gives CASSLVHGGKQYF.

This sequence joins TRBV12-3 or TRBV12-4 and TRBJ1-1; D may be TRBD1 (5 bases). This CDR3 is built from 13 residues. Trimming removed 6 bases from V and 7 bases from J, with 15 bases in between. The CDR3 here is CASRFGWGDEAFF. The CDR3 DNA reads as TGTGCCAGCAGGTTCGGGTGGGGGGATGAAGCTTTCTTT.

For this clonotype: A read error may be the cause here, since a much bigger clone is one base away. Here the CDR3 DNA reads TGTGCCAGCAGCTTACGATTCGGACTAGTGGGGGGCTACGAGCAGTACTTC. It yields the protein CASSLRFGLVGGYEQYF. The genes are TRBV11-2 and TRBJ2-7; 7 positions agree with TRBD2. The CDR3 runs 17 residues. The germline CDR1 and CDR2 sequences are SGHAT and FQNNGV. J lost 3 bases, V lost 2 bases, and 13 bases had no gene match.

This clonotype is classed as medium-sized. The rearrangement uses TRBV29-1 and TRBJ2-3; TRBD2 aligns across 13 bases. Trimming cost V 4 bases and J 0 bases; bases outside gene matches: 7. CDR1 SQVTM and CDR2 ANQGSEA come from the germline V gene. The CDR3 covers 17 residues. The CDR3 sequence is CSVVGTSGIRSTDTQYF. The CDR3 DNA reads TGCAGCGTTGTAGGGACTAGCGGGATAAGAAGCACAGATACGCAGTATTTT.

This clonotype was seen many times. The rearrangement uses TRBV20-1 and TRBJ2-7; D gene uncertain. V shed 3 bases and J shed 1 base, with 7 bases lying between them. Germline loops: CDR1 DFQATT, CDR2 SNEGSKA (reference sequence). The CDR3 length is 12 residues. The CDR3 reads CSARSPSYEQYF. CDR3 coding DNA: TGCAGTGCTAGGTCGCCGTCCTACGAGCAGTACTTC.

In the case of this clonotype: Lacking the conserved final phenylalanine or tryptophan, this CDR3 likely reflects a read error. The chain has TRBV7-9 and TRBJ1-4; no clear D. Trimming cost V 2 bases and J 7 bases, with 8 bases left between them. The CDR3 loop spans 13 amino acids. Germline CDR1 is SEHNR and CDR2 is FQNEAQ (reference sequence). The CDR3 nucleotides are TGTGCCAGCAGCTTAACGGGCGGTGAAAAACTGTTTCTT. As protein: CASSLTGGEKLFL.

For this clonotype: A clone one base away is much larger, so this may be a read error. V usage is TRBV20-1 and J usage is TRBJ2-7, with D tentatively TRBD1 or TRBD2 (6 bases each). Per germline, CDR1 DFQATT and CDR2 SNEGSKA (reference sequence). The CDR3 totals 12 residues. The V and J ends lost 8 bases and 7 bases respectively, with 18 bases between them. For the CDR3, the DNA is TGCAGTAGGGGGGCAGGGCTAGCGGAGCAGTACTTC. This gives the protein CSRGAGLAEQYF.

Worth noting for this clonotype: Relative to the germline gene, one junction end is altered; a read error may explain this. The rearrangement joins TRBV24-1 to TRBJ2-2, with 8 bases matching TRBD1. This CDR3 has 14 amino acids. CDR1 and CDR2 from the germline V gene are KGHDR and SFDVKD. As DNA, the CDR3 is TGTACCACCAGCCCTCAGGGGGCCACCGGGGAGCTGTTTTTT. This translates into CTTSPQGATGELFF.

The CDR3 nucleotides are TGTGCCAGCGGCGAAAGAGGTTTACCCCTCCACTTT. It encodes CASGERGLPLHF. This chain uses TRBV4-2 with TRBJ1-6; unclear D gene. This CDR3 has 12 amino acids. Germline loops: CDR1 LGHNA, CDR2 YNFKEQ. Deletions cut 8 bases from V and 12 bases from J, with 14 bases between.

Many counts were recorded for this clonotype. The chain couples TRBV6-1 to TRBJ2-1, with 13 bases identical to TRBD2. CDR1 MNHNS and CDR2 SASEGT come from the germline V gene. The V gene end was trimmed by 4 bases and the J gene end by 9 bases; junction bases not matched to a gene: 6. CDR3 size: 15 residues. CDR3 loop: CASSAGLAGVGEQFF. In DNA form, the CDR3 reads TGTGCCAGCAGTGCCGGACTAGCGGGAGTGGGTGAGCAGTTCTTC.

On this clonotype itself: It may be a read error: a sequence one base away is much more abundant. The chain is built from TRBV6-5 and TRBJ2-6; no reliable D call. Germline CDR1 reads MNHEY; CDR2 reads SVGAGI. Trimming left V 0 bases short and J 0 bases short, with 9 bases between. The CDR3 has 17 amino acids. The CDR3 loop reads CASSYSGSTSGANVLTF. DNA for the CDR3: TGTGCCAGCAGTTACTCCGGCAGCACCTCTGGGGCCAACGTCCTGACTTTC.

Here the CDR3 reads CATRMANTRGLFF. CDR3 DNA: TGTGCCACCAGGATGGCGAACACCAGGGGGCTGTTTTTT. V is TRBV6-1 and J is TRBJ2-2; D is possibly TRBD1 (6 bases). Trimming cost V 10 bases and J 13 bases, with 22 bases left between them. CDR1 MNHNS and CDR2 SASEGT come from the germline V gene. CDR3 size: 13 residues.

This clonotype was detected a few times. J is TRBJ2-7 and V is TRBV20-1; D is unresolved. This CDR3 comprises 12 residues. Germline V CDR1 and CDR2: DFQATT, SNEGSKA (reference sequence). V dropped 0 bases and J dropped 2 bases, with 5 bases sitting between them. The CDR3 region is CSARDTAYEQYF. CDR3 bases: TGCAGTGCTAGAGATACCGCCTACGAGCAGTACTTC.

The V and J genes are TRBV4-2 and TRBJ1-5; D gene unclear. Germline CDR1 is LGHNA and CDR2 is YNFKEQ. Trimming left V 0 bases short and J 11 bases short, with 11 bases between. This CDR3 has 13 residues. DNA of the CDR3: TGTGCCAGCAGCCAAGACGGCGGGCAGTCCCAGCATTTT. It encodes CASSQDGGQSQHF.

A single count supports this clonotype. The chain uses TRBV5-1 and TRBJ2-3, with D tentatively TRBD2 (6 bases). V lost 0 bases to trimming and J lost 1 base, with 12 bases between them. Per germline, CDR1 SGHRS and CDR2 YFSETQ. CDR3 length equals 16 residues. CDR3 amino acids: CASSLDLARGTDTQYF. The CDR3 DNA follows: TGCGCCAGCAGCTTGGACCTAGCGAGGGGCACAGATACGCAGTATTTT.

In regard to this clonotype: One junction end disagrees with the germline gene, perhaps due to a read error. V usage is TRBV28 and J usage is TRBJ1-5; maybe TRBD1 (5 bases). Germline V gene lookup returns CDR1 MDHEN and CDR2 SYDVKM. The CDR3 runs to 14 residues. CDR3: CASRTGTINQSQHF. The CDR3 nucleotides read TGTGCCAGTAGAACCGGGACGATCAATCAGTCCCAGCATTTT.

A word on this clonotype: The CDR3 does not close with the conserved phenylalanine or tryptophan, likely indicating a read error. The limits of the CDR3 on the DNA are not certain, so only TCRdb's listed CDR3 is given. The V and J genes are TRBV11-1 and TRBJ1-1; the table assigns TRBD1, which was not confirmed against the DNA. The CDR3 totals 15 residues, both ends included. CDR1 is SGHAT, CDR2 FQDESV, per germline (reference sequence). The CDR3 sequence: CASSFPDRGKTEAFL.

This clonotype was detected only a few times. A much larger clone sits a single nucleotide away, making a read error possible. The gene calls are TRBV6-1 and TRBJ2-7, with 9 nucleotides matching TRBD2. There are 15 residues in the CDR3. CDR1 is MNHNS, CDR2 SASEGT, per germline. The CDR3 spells CASTLVAGDSYEHYF. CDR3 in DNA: TGTGCCAGCACCCTTGTAGCGGGAGATTCCTACGAGCATTACTTC.

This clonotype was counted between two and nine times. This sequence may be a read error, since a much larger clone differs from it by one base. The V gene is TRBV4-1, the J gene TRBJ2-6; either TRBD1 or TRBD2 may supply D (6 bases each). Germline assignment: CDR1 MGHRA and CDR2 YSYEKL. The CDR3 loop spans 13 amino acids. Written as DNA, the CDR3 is TGCGCCAGCAGCCAGACGGGGGCCAACATCCTGACTTTC. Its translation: CASSQTGANILTF.

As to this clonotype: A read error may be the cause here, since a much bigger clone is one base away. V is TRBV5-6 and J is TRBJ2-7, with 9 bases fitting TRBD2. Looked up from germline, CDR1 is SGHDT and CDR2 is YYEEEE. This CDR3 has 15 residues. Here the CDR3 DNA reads TGTGCCAGCAGCTTGTCGCCTAGCGGGATCTCTCGGCAGTGCTTC. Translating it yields CASSLSPSGISRQCF.